The source of this TCR beta chain is a study of tumor and adjacent non-tumor tissue in lung cancer. Study summary: There were some 11 adenocarcinoma, 2 squamous cell carcinoma and 1 small cell lung cancer cases. Samples averaged about 4.17 million productive TCRbeta reads each.

Concerning this clonotype: Its target is unknown. One end of the junction varies from germline; a read error may be responsible.

TCRbeta libraries were built with three rounds of nested PCR, modified from ARM-PCR. TCRdb re-derived calls from the multiplex PCR reads in MiXCR, one entry per CDR3 protein. In the table there are some 100,000 distinct CDR3 sequences, 65% of which are singletons. The CDR3 contains 14 residues. In germline, CDR1 is MNHEY, CDR2 SVGAGI. General observations from the study: Normal lung showed higher cumulative top 100 clone frequency than tumor.

RNA was extracted from bulk tissue without any cell sorting. Distant lung tissue was collected more than 3 cm away from the tumor edge. Between August and November 2014, newly diagnosed, chemotherapy-naive lung cancer patients underwent thoracic surgery in China. The sequence was obtained from a man aged 25-45 years with non-small cell lung cancer. This chain connects TRBV6-5 to TRBJ1-5, with D uncertain. The source material was distant non-tumor lung tissue. Here the CDR3 reads CASRSNSVNRPQHF. CDR3 sequence (DNA): TGTGCCAGCAGATCCAACAGCGTAAATCGGCCCCAGCATTTT.